This T cell receptor beta chain was sequenced in a study of vaccination and CD4 T cells after COVID-19. The treatment was: approximately 11-day PBMC culture with coronavirus spike peptide pools or control peptides (ViraFEST assay). There are 12 residues in the CDR3. Germline CDR1 is SEHNR and CDR2 is FQNEAQ (reference sequence). V lost 7 bases and J 10 bases, leaving 16 bases between the germline ends. An Oncomine TCR Beta short-read assay was used to sequence the DNA from cultured CD4+ T cells. TCRdb called the PCR reads again in MiXCR, with one record for every CDR3 protein. The data hold roughly 18,000 distinct CDR3 sequences, with roughly half observed a single time. To note about this clonotype: Its antigen is unknown.

This clonotype originated in a human donor who had recovered from COVID-19. V is TRBV7-9 and J is TRBJ1-1; the D gene is possibly TRBD1 (5 bases). Sequenced material: CD4+ T cells from blood, cultured in vitro. Here the CDR3 DNA reads TGTGCCAGCACCCACAGTAACGGGGGAGCTTTCTTT. Protein product: CASTHSNGGAFF.